This TCR beta chain was sequenced in a study of T cell responses to AZD1222 COVID-19 vaccine. Generated by immunoSEQ multiplex PCR, the TCRdb table keeps only in-frame clones and is missing some. This table holds 90,000 to 150,000 clones, 80% to 90% found once. The germline V gene encodes CDR1 SGHVS and CDR2 FQNEAQ. CDR3 length: 16 residues. The ends lost 5 bases at V and 1 base at J; junction bases unmatched: 9. Study-wide results and caveats: Clonal diversity was possibly underestimated, and white British individuals and females predominated among donors.

As for this clone: Its antigen is not identified.

The material was peripheral blood, obtained on day 0 of AZD1222 vaccination. The rearrangement links TRBV7-8 to TRBJ1-1, with 8 bases lining up with TRBD1. The clonotype comes from an adult in good health. The DNA of the CDR3 is TGTGCCAGCAGCCAAAACAGGGGGGTATCGAACACTGAAGCTTTCTTT. Amino acids: CASSQNRGVSNTEAFF. The complete variable domain, with remaining parts taken from reference TRBV7-8 and TRBJ1-1, reads GAGVSQSPRYKVAKRGQDVALRCDPISGHVSLFWYQQALGQGPEFLTYFQNEAQLDKSGLPSDRFFAERPEGSVSTLKIQRTQQEDSAVYLCASSQNRGVSNTEAFFGQGTRLTVV.